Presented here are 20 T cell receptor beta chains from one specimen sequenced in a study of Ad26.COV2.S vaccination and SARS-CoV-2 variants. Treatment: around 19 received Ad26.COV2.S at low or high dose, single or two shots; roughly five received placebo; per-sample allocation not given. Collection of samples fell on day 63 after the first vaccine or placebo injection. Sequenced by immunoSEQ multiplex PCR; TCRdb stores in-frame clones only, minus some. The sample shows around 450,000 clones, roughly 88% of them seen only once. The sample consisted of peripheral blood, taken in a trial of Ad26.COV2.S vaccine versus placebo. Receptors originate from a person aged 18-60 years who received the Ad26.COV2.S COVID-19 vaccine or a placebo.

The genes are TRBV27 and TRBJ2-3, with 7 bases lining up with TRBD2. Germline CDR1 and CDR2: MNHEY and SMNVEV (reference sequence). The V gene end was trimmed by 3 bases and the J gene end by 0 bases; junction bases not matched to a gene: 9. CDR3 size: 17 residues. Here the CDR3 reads CASSFASPGGSTDTQYF. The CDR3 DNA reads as TGTGCCAGCAGTTTTGCCTCCCCCGGGGGGAGCACAGATACGCAGTATTTT.

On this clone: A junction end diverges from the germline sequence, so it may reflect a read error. CDR3 nucleotides: TGCACCAGCAGCCAAGATCGGTGGACAGGGATAGATACGCAGTATTTT. The encoded protein is CTSSQDRWTGIDTQYF. This rearrangement joins TRBV4-3 to TRBJ2-3; 8 nucleotides align to TRBD1. Germline V gives CDR1 LGHNA, CDR2 YSLEER. This CDR3 has 16 residues.

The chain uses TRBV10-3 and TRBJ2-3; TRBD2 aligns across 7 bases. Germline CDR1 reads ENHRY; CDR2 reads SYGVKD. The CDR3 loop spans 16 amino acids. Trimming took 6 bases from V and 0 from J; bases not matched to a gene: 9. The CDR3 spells CAISPIGGGSTDTQYF. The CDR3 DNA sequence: TGTGCCATCAGCCCCATTGGCGGGGGTAGCACAGATACGCAGTATTTT.

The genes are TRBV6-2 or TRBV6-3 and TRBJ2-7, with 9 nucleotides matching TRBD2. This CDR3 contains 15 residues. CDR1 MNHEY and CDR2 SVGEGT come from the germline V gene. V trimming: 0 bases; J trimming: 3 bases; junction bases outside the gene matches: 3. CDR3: CASSYSLREGYEQYF. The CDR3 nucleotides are TGTGCCAGCAGTTACTCGCTGCGGGAGGGCTACGAGCAGTACTTC.

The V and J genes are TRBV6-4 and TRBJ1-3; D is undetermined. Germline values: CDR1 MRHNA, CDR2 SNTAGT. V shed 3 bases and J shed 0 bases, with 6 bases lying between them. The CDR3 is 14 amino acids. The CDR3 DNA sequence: TGTGCCAGCAGTGAAGGGCTCTCTGGAAACACCATATATTTT. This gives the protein CASSEGLSGNTIYF.

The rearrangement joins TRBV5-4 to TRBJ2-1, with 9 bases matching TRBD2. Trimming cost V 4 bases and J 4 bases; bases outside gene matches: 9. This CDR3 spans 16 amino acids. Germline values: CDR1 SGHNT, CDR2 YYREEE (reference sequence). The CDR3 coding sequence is TGTGCCAGCAGCCAGACTAGCGGCCCACCTTACAATGAGCAGTTCTTC. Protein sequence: CASSQTSGPPYNEQFF. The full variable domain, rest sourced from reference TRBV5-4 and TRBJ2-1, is ETGVTQSPTHLIKTRGQQVTLRCSSQSGHNTVSWYQQALGQGPQFIFQYYREEENGRGNFPPRFSGLQFPNYSSELNVNALELDDSALYLCASSQTSGPPYNEQFFGPGTRLTVL.

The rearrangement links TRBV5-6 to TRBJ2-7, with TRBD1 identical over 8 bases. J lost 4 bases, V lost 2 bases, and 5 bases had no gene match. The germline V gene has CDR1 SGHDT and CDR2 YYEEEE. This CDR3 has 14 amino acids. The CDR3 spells CASSFGQGSYEQYF. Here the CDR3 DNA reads TGTGCCAGCAGCTTTGGACAGGGATCGTACGAGCAGTACTTC.

The CDR3 nucleotides read TGTGCCAGCAGCCAAGGGGTTAGCAATCAGCCCCAGCATTTT. It translates to CASSQGVSNQPQHF. V is TRBV4-2 and J is TRBJ1-5; D unresolved. Germline loops: CDR1 LGHNA, CDR2 YNFKEQ. The CDR3 length is 14 residues. Trimming shortened V by 1 base and J by 0 bases, and 4 bases separated the two germline ends.

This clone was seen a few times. In nucleotides, the CDR3 is TGTGCCAGCAGCCTGTCCGCAGCGGGATTTAACACCGGGGAGCTGTTTTTT. This gives the protein CASSLSAAGFNTGELFF. The genes are TRBV5-5 and TRBJ2-2; 7 bases line up with TRBD2. The CDR3 length is 17 residues. With V trimmed by 4 bases and J by 2 bases, 11 bases remained unmatched. CDR1 and CDR2 from the germline V gene are SGHKS and YYEKEE (reference sequence).

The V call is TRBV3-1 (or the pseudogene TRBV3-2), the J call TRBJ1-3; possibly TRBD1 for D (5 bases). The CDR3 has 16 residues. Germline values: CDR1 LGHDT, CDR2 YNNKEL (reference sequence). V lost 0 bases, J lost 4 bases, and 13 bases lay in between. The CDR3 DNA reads TGTGCCAGCAGCCAAGAGGTGGGGGACCCCGGAAACACCATATATTTT. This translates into CASSQEVGDPGNTIYF.

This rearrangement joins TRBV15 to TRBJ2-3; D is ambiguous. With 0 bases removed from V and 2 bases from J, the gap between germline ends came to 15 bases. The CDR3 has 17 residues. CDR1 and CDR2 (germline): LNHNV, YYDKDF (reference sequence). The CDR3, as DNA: TGTGCCACCAGCAGAGATTTCGGCCCGAAGTTCACAGATACGCAGTATTTT. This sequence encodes CATSRDFGPKFTDTQYF.

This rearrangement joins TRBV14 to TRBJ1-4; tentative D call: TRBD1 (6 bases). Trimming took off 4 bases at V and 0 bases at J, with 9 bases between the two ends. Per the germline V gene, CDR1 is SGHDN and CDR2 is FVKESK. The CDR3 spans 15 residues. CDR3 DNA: TGTGCCAGCAGCCGGGACACCACAACTAATGAAAAACTGTTTTTT. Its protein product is CASSRDTTTNEKLFF.

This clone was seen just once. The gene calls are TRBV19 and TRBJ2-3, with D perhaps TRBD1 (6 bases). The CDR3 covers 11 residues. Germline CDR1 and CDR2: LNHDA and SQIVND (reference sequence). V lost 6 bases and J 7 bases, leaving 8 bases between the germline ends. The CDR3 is CASSQGYTQYF. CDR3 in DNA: TGTGCCAGTAGCCAGGGGTATACGCAGTATTTT.

CDR3 region: CASGSGGGRGNEKLFF. The CDR3 nucleotides read TGTGCCAGCGGATCAGGGGGCGGACGGGGTAATGAAAAACTGTTTTTT. The V gene is TRBV7-8, the J gene TRBJ1-4; 8 bases are a match to TRBD1. This CDR3 is built from 16 residues. The ends lost 8 bases at V and 4 bases at J; junction bases unmatched: 12. Germline V lookup: CDR1 SGHVS, CDR2 FQNEAQ.

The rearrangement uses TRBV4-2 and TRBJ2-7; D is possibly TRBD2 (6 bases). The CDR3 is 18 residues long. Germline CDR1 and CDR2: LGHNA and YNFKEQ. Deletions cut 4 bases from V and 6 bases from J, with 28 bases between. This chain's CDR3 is CASSLDFGAPDYYPEQYF. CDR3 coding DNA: TGTGCCAGCAGCCTCGACTTCGGGGCCCCGGACTATTACCCCGAGCAGTACTTC.

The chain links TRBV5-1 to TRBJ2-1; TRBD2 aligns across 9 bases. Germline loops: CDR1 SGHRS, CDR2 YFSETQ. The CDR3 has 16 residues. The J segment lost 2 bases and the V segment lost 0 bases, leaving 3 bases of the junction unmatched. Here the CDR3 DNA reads TGCGCCAGCAGCTTGGTAGGGACTAGCACCTACAATGAGCAGTTCTTC. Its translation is CASSLVGTSTYNEQFF.

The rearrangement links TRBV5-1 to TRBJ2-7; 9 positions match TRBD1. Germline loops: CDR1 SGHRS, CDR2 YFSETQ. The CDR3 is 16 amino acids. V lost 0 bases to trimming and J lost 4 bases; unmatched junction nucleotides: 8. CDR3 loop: CASSLDPGQGMYEQYF. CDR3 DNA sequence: TGCGCCAGCAGCTTGGACCCGGGACAGGGAATGTACGAGCAGTACTTC.

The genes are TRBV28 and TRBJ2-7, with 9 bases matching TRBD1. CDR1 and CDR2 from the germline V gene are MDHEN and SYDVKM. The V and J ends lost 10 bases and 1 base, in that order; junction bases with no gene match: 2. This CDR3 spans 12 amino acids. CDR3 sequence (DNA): TGTGCCACGGGACAGGGATCCTACGAGCAGTACTTC. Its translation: CATGQGSYEQYF.

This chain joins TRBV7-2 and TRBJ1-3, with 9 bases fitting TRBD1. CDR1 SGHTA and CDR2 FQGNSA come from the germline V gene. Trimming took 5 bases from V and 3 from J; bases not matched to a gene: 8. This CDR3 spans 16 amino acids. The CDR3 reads CASSTGTGSDGNTIYF. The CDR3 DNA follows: TGTGCCAGCAGCACTGGGACAGGGTCGGATGGAAACACCATATATTTT.

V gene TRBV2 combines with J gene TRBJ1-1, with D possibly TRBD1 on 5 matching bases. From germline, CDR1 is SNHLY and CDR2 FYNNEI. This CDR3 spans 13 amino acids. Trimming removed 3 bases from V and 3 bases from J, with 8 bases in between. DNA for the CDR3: TGTGCCAGCAGTGACCAGGGAGACACTGAAGCTTTCTTT. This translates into CASSDQGDTEAFF.